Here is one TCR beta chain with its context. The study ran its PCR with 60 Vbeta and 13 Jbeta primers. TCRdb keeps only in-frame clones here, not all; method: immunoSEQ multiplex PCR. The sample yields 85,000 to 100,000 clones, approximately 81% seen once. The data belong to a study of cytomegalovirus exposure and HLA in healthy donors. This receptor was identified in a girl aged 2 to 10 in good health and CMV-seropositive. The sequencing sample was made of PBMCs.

The CDR3 here is CASSEQGLETQYF. The CDR3 nucleotides read TGTGCCAGCAGCGAACAGGGTCTGGAGACCCAGTACTTC. This chain joins TRBV9 and TRBJ2-5; tentatively, D is TRBD1 (6 bases). This CDR3 has 13 amino acids. In germline, CDR1 is SGDLS, CDR2 YYNGEE. V was shortened by 3 bases and J by 5 bases, with 11 bases between the two germline ends. The full variable domain, rest sourced from reference TRBV9 and TRBJ2-5, is DSGVTQTPKHLITATGQRVTLRCSPRSGDLSVYWYQQSLDQGLQFLIQYYNGEERAKGNILERFSAQQFPDLHSELNLSSLELGDSALYFCASSEQGLETQYFGPGTRLLVL.